This TCR beta chain was obtained from a study of T cells in localized non-small cell lung cancer. The table lists this clone with a count of one. Its antigen is unknown. This table comes from immunoSEQ multiplex PCR, and its TCRdb copy is limited to in-frame clones, with some not included. The sample records around 50,000 clones, approximately 90% being singletons. Overall study results and limits: Adjacent lung tissue had a median around 50 of the top 100 clones found in the tumor. A single tumor region was sequenced, leaving heterogeneity possible. Uninvolved adjacent lung had more T cell clonality than any other tissue, topping tumor. In the blood, greater T cell density corresponded to longer overall survival.

Trimming removed 0 bases from V and 1 base from J, with 12 bases in between. In germline, CDR1 is MNHEY, CDR2 SVGAGI. The CDR3 runs 16 residues. Sequenced material: peripheral blood, taken before any cancer treatment. This TCR was sampled from a woman aged 40 to 75 with stage I lung adenocarcinoma. This chain links TRBV6-5 with TRBJ2-5, with D possibly being TRBD2 (6 bases). DNA of the CDR3: TGTGCCAGCAGTTACTCGAGGAGGGCAGCCCAAGAGACCCAGTACTTC. Amino acid sequence: CASSYSRRAAQETQYF.